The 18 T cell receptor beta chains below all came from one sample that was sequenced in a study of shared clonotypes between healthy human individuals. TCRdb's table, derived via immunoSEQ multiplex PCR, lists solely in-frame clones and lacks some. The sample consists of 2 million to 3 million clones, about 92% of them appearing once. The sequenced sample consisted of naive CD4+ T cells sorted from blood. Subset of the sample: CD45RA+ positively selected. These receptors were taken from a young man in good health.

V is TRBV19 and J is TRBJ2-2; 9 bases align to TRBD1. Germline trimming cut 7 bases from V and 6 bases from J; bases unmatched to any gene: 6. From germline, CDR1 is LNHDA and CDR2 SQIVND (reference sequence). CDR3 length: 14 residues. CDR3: CASKGQGESGELFF. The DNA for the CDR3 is TGTGCCAGTAAGGGACAGGGAGAATCCGGGGAGCTGTTTTTT.

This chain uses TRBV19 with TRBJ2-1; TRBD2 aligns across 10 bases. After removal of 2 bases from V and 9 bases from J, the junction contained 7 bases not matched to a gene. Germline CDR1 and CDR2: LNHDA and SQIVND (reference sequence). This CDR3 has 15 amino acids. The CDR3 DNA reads TGTGCCAGTAGTATAAACAGCGGGGGGGTTGGTGAGCAGTTCTTC. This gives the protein CASSINSGGVGEQFF.

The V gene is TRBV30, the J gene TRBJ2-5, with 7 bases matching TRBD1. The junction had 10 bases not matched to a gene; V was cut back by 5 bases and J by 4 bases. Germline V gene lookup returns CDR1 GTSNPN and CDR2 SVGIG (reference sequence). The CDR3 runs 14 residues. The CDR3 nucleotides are TGTGCCTGGTCCCGGGACAGCATCCGAGAGACCCAGTACTTC. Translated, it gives CAWSRDSIRETQYF. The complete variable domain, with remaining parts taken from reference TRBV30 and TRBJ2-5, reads SQTIHQWPATLVQPVGSPLSLECTVEGTSNPNLYWYRQAAGRGLQLLFYSVGIGQISSEVPQNLSASRPQDRQFILSSKKLLLSDSGFYLCAWSRDSIRETQYFGPGTRLLVL.

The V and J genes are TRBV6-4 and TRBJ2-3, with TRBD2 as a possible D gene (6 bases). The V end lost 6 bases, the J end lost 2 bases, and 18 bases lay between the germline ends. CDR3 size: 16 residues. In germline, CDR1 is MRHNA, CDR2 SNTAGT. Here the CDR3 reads CASSLLGGWPTDTQYF. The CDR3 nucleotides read TGTGCCAGCAGCCTCCTGGGGGGTTGGCCCACAGATACGCAGTATTTT.

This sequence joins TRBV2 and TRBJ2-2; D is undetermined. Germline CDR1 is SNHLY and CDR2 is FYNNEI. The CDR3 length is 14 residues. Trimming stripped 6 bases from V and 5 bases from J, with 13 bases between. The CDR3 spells CASSPLATTGELFF. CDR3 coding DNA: TGTGCCAGCAGCCCCCTTGCCACTACCGGGGAGCTGTTTTTT.

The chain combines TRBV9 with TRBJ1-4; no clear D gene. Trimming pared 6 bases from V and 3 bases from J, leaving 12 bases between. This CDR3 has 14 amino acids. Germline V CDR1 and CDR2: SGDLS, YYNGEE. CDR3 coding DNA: TGTGCCAGCACCGCAGGACTCGCTAATGAAAAACTGTTTTTT. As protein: CASTAGLANEKLFF. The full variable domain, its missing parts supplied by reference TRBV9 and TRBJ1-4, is DSGVTQTPKHLITATGQRVTLRCSPRSGDLSVYWYQQSLDQGLQFLIQYYNGEERAKGNILERFSAQQFPDLHSELNLSSLELGDSALYFCASTAGLANEKLFFGSGTQLSVL.

The CDR3 here is CAWRRRAPNTGELFF. In DNA form, the CDR3 reads TGTGCCTGGCGTCGCCGGGCTCCGAACACCGGGGAGCTGTTTTTT. The V and J genes are TRBV30 and TRBJ2-2; D remains ambiguous. Trimming cost V 5 bases and J 0 bases, with 13 bases left between them. This CDR3 is built from 15 residues. CDR1 GTSNPN and CDR2 SVGIG come from the germline V gene (reference sequence).

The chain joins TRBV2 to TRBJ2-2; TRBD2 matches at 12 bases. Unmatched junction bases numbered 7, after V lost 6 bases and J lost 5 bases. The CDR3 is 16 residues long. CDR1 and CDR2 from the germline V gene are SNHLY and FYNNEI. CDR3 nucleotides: TGTGCCAGCAGGCTTTTACTAGCGGGAGGAACCGGGGAGCTGTTTTTT. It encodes CASRLLLAGGTGELFF.

The CDR3, as DNA: TGTGCCAGCAGACCCGGGACTAGCGCGATGTCGTCCTACGAGCAGTACTTC. Protein sequence: CASRPGTSAMSSYEQYF. This chain connects TRBV6-4 to TRBJ2-7, with 10 nucleotides matching TRBD2. CDR1 and CDR2 from the germline V gene are MRHNA and SNTAGT. Trimming cost V 6 bases and J 1 base; bases outside gene matches: 12. The length of the CDR3 is 17 residues.

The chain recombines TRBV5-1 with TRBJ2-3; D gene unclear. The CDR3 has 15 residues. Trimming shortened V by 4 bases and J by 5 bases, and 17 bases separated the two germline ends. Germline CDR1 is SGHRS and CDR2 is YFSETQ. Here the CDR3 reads CASSLSPALIDTQYF. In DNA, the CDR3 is TGCGCCAGCAGCCTGAGCCCGGCCTTAATAGATACGCAGTATTTT.

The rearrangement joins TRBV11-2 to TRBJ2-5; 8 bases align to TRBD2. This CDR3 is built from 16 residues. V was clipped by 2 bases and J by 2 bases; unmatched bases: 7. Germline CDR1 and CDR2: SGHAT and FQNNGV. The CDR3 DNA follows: TGTGCCAGCAGCTTATGGAGCGGGGGCCTACAAGAGACCCAGTACTTC. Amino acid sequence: CASSLWSGGLQETQYF.

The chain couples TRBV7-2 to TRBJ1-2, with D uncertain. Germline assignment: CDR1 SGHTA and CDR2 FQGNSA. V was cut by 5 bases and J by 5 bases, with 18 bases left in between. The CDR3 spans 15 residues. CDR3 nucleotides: TGTGCCAGCAGCCCCCCCACTCACTCGCGGTATGGCTACACCTTC. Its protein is CASSPPTHSRYGYTF.

The CDR3 region is CASSLGGMTNTEAFF. Here the CDR3 DNA reads TGTGCCAGCAGCTTAGGGGGCATGACGAACACTGAAGCTTTCTTT. V is TRBV7-2 and J is TRBJ1-1; tentative D call: TRBD1 (5 bases). The germline CDR1 and CDR2 sequences are SGHTA and FQGNSA. V was clipped by 1 base and J by 1 base, with 10 bases between them. This CDR3 has 15 residues.

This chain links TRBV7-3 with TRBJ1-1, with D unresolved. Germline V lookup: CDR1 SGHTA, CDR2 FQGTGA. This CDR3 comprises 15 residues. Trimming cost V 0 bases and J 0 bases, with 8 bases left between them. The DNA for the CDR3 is TGTGCCAGCAGCTTAACGGGCGGGGTGAACACTGAAGCTTTCTTT. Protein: CASSLTGGVNTEAFF.

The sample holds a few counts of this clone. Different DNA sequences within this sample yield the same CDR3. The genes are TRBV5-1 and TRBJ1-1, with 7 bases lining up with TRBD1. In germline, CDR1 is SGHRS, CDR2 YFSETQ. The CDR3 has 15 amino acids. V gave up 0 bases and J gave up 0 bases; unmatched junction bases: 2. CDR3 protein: CASSLDRGMNTEAFF. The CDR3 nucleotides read TGCGCCAGCAGCTTGGACAGGGGCATGAACACTGAAGCTTTCTTT.

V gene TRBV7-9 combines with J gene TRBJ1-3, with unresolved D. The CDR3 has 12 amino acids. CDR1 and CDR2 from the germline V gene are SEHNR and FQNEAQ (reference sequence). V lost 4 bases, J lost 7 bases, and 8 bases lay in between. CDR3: CASSSEGNTIYF. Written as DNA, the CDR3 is TGTGCCAGCAGCTCAGAGGGTAACACCATATATTTT.

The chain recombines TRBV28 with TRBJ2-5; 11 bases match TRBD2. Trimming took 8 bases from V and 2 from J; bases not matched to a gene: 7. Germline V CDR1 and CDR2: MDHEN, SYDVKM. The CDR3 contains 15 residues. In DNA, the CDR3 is TGTGCCAGCTCTACTAGCGGGGGACATCAAGAGACCCAGTACTTC. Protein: CASSTSGGHQETQYF.

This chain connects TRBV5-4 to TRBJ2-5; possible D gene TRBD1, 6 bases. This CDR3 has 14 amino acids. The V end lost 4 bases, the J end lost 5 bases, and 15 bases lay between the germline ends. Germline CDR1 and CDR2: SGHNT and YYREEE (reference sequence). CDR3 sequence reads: CASSRLGTGETQYF. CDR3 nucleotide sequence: TGTGCCAGCAGCCGACTTGGAACAGGGGAGACCCAGTACTTC. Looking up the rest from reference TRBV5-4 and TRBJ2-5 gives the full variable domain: ETGVTQSPTHLIKTRGQQVTLRCSSQSGHNTVSWYQQALGQGPQFIFQYYREEENGRGNFPPRFSGLQFPNYSSELNVNALELDDSALYLCASSRLGTGETQYFGPGTRLLVL.